This T cell receptor (beta chain) originates from a study of T cells in Graves' hyperthyroidism and ophthalmopathy. The germline CDR1 and CDR2 sequences are SNHLY and FYNNEI. Trimming at V came to 8 bases and at J to 5 bases, leaving 21 bases not matched to a gene. The CDR3 loop spans 20 amino acids. Clinical Activity Scores of at least 3, NOSPECS grades of at least 4 and durations under 3 months characterized ophthalmopathy patients. Authors of the study amplified TCR beta CDR3 regions from RNA transcripts. Researchers ran a first-round RT-PCR on the TCR CDR3 using the HTBI primer set. MiXCR, applied by TCRdb to the multiplex PCR reads, yields one record per CDR3 protein. The sample lists 500,000 or so distinct CDR3 sequences, around 16% occurring once. Regarding this clonotype: Its target is unknown.

Study results and caveats: Most thyroid clonotypes expanded above 0.001 appeared in blood too. A median approximately 6.8 months before onset, the model predicted ophthalmopathy.

What was sequenced was blood. The V gene is TRBV2, the J gene TRBJ2-3; 14 nucleotides agree with TRBD2. The receptor's source is a woman in her 30s with Graves' ophthalmopathy. This CDR3 reads CASVLGGGGTSGSSIDTQYF. As DNA, the CDR3 is TGTGCCAGCGTGCTCGGCGGAGGGGGGACTAGCGGGAGTAGTATAGATACGCAGTATTTT.